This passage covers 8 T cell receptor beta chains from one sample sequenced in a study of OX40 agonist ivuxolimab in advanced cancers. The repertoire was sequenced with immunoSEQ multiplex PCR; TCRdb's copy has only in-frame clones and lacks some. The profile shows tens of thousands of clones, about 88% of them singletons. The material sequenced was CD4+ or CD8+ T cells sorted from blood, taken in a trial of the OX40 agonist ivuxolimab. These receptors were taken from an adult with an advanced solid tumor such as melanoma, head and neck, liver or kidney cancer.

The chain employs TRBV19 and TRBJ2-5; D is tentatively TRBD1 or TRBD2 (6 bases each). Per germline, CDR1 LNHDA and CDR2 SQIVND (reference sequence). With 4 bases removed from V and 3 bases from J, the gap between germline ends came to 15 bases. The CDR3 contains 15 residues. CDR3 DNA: TGTGCCAGTAGTACGACGATGAGGGGGGAAGAGACCCAGTACTTC. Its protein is CASSTTMRGEETQYF.

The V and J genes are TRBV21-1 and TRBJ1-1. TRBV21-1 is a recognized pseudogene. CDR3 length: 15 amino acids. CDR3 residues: CASSKLAGKETEAFF. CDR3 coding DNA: TGTGCCAGCAGCAAACTTGCGGGAAAAGAAACTGAAGCTTTCTTT.

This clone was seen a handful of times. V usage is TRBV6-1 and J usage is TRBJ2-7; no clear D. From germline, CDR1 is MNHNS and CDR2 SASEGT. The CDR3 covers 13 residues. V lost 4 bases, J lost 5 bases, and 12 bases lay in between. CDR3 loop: CASSATIGNEQYF. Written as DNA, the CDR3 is TGTGCCAGCAGTGCGACGATAGGGAACGAGCAGTACTTC.

The DNA for the CDR3 is TGTGCCAGCTCACTGACAGGGGATTCGCGGTCACCCCTCCACTTT. It codes for CASSLTGDSRSPLHF. The V call is TRBV18, the J call TRBJ1-6; 8 bases are shared with TRBD1. The CDR3 consists of 15 residues. Trimming at V came to 4 bases and at J to 10 bases, leaving 9 bases not matched to a gene. Germline V gives CDR1 KGHSH, CDR2 LQKENI.

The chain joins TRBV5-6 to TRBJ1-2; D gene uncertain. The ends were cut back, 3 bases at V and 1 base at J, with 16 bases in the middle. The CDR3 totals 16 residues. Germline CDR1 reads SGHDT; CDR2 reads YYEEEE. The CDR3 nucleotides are TGTGCCAGCAGCTCGTTCCAAGCGGTCCTTAACTATGGCTACACCTTC. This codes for CASSSFQAVLNYGYTF.

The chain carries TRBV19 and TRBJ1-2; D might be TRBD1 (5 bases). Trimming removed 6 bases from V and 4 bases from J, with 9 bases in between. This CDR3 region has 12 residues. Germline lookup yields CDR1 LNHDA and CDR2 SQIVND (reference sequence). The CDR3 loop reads CASSQGFYGYTF. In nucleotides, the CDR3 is TGTGCCAGTAGCCAGGGTTTCTATGGCTACACCTTC.

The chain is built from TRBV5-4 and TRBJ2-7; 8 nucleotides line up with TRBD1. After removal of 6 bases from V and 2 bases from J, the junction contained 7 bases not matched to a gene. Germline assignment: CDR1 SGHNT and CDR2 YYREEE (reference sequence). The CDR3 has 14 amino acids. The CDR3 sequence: CASTSDREAYEQYF. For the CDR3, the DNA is TGTGCCAGCACCTCGGACAGGGAGGCCTACGAGCAGTACTTC.

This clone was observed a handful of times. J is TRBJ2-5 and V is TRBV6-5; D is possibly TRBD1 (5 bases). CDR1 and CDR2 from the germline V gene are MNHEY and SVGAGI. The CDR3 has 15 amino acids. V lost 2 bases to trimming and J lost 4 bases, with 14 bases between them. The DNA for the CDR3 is TGTGCCAGCAGTTACACGACAGTTCCGGGAGAGACCCAGTACTTC. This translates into CASSYTTVPGETQYF.